A few counts support the clone carrying this TCR beta chain. What it recognizes is unknown. This entry belongs to a study of T cells in Graves' hyperthyroidism and ophthalmopathy. Germline CDR1 SQVTM, CDR2 ANQGSEA. The germline V and J ends were trimmed by 3 bases and 0 bases, with 12 bases remaining between them. The CDR3 length is 14 residues. For the diagnoses, clinical symptoms, serum thyroxine and TRAb, thyroid ultrasound and orbital computed tomography were used. Whole-study results and caveats: In the blood, most expanded thyroid clonotypes above 0.001 appeared as well. Using 13 V-J features, a model discriminated ophthalmopathy from stable hyperthyroidism. Prediction of ophthalmopathy progression came a median approximately 6.5 months pre-onset.

Amplification of TCR beta CDR3 regions used RNA as the template. The TCR CDR3 was amplified in a first-round RT-PCR using the HTBI primer set. TCRdb reanalysed the multiplex PCR reads using MiXCR and keeps one entry per CDR3 protein. The sample has a few hundred thousand distinct CDR3 sequences, roughly 15% seen once. The TCR was taken from a young woman with Graves' hyperthyroidism. Sequencing was done on a sample of blood. The chain links TRBV29-1 to TRBJ2-7, with a weak D call TRBD1 (6 bases). In DNA, the CDR3 is TGCAGCGTTGACGGCCAGGGGAACTCCTACGAGCAGTACTTC. As protein: CSVDGQGNSYEQYF.